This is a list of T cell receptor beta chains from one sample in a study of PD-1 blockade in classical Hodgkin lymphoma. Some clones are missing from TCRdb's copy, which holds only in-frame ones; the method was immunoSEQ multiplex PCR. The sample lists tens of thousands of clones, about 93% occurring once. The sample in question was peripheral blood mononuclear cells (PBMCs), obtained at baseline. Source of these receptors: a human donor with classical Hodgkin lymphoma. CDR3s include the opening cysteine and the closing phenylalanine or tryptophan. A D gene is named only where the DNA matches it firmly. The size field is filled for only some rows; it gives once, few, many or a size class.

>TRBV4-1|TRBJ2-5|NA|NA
CASSQVVLLETQYF
TGCGCCAGCAGCCAAGTCGTCCTTTTGGAGACCCAGTACTTC
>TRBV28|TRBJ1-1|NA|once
CASSLRGEGYTEAFF
TGTGCCAGCAGTCTCCGGGGGGAGGGGTACACTGAAGCTTTCTTT
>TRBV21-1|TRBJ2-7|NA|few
CASSKVQCPYEQYF
TGTGCCAGCAGCAAAGTACAGTGCCCCTACGAGCAGTACTTC
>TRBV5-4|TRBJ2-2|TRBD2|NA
CASSLSTAGAPMGNTGELFF
TGTGCCAGCAGCTTAAGTACAGCGGGAGCTCCTATGGGGAACACCGGGGAGCTGTTTTTT
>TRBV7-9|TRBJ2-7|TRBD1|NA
CASSLVGAGQGSYEQYF
TGTGCCAGCAGCTTAGTCGGGGCGGGACAGGGGTCCTACGAGCAGTACTTC
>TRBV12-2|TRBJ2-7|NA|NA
CASRWDRVYEQYF
TGTGCAAGTCGCTGGGACAGGGTCTACGAGCAGTACTTC
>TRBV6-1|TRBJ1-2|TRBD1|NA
CAYRGGPDYGYTF
TGTGCCTACAGGGGGGGACCTGACTATGGCTACACCTTC
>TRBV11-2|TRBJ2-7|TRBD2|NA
CASSLVLAGGYEQYF
TGTGCCAGCAGCTTAGTTCTAGCGGGGGGCTACGAGCAGTACTTC
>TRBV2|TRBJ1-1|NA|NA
CASSPGDAEAFF
TGTGCCAGCAGCCCCGGGGACGCTGAAGCTTTCTTT
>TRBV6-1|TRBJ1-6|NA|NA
CASSALNSPLHF
TGTGCCAGCAGTGCCTTAAATTCACCCCTCCACTTT
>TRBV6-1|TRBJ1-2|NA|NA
CASSVVPNGYTF
TGTGCCAGCAGTGTGGTCCCTAACGGCTACACCTTC
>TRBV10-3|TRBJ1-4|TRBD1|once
CAISARQGWLFF
TGTGCCATCAGTGCGAGACAGGGGTGGCTGTTTTTT
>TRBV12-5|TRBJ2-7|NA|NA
CASGLVLWEQYF
TGTGCTAGTGGTTTGGTACTATGGGAGCAGTACTTC
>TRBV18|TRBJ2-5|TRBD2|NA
CASSAGTSAQETQYF
TGTGCCAGCTCAGCAGGGACTAGCGCTCAAGAGACCCAGTACTTC
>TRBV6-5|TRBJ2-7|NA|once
CASSFPGMYEQYF
TGTGCCAGCAGTTTCCCAGGAATGTACGAGCAGTACTTC
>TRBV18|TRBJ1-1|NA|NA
CASQAGTKALNTEAFF
TGTGCCAGCCAAGCCGGGACAAAGGCGTTGAACACTGAAGCTTTCTTT
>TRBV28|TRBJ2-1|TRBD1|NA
CASSRGTGDNEQFF
TGTGCCAGCAGTCGTGGGACAGGGGACAATGAGCAGTTCTTC
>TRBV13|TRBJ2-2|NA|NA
CASSPLSGELFF
TGTGCCAGCAGCCCTTTGTCCGGGGAGCTGTTTTTT
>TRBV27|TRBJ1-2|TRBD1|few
CASSLLGQGALGYTF
TGTGCCAGCAGTTTGCTGGGACAGGGGGCGCTTGGCTACACCTTC
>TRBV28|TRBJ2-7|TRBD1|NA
CASTPLGTGGYEQYF
TGTGCCAGCACCCCCCTTGGGACAGGGGGTTACGAGCAGTACTTC
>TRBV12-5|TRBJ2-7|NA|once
CASGLGEIYEQYF
TGTGCTAGTGGTTTGGGCGAGATTTACGAGCAGTACTTC
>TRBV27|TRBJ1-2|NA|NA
CASSSGVNYGYTF
TGTGCCAGCAGTTCCGGGGTGAACTATGGCTACACCTTC
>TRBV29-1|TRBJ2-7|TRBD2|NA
CSAKGAGGPFEQYF
TGCAGCGCAAAGGGAGCGGGAGGGCCTTTTGAGCAGTACTTC
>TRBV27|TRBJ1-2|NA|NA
CASSLKTAPGVYGYTF
TGTGCCAGCAGTTTAAAGACAGCACCAGGGGTCTATGGCTACACCTTC
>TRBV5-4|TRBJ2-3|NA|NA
CASSFFGGDTQYF
TGTGCCAGCAGCTTCTTCGGAGGAGATACGCAGTATTTT
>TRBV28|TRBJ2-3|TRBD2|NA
CASILGRGLVPDTQYF
TGTGCCAGCATCCTCGGCCGGGGACTAGTCCCAGATACGCAGTATTTT
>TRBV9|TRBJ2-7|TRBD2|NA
CASSVGYGTSYEQYF
TGTGCCAGCAGCGTAGGGTATGGGACTAGCTACGAGCAGTACTTC
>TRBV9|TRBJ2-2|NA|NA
CASSVGITNTGELFF
TGTGCCAGCAGCGTAGGAATAACGAACACCGGGGAGCTGTTTTTT
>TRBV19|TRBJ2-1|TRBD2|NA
CASSIDSGRAYNEQFF
TGTGCCAGTAGTATAGATTCCGGGAGGGCATACAATGAGCAGTTCTTC
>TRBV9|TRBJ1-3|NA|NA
CASSVSYFSGNTIYF
TGTGCCAGCAGCGTGTCCTACTTCTCTGGAAACACCATATATTTT
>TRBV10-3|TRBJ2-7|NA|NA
CAISGHHEGEQYF
TGTGCCATCAGCGGACACCATGAAGGGGAGCAGTACTTC
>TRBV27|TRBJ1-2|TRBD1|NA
CASSFGTVNLRGGYTF
TGTGCCAGCAGTTTCGGGACAGTAAACCTAAGGGGTGGCTACACCTTC
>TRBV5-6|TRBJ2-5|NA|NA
CASRTSGRYIAQYF
TGTGCCAGCAGGACGTCGGGACGGTACATTGCCCAGTACTTC
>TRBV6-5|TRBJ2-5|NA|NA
CASSYSQGQETQYF
TGTGCCAGCAGTTACTCACAGGGACAAGAGACCCAGTACTTC
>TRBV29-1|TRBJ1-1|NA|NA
CSVPTDPGEAFF
TGCAGCGTTCCGACAGACCCGGGTGAAGCTTTCTTT
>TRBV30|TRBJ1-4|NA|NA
CASRTAGNEKLFF
TGTGCCTCACGGACAGCAGGGAATGAAAAACTGTTTTTT
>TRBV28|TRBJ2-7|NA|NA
CASSPTQRGFYEQYF
TGTGCCAGCAGTCCGACACAAAGAGGTTTCTACGAGCAGTACTTC
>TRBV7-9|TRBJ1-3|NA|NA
CASSFPTLGNTIYF
TGTGCCAGCAGCTTCCCCACTCTTGGAAACACCATATATTTT
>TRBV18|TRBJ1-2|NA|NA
CASSVESGYTF
TGTGCCAGCTCAGTTGAGAGTGGCTACACCTTC
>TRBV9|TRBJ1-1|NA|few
CASSQDHLLRTGTEAFF
TGTGCCAGCAGCCAGGACCACTTACTTCGAACAGGCACTGAAGCTTTCTTT
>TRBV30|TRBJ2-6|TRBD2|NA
CAWTTGTSGVRANVLTF
TGTGCCTGGACCACCGGGACTAGCGGGGTTCGGGCCAACGTCCTGACTTTC